A single sample is the source of the 25 T cell receptor beta chains below, sequenced in a study of post-analysis software for immune sequencing data. TCR beta cDNA libraries included unique molecular identifiers. TCRdb redid the calling of the PCR reads with MiXCR, one entry per CDR3 protein. Among 650,000 to 850,000 distinct CDR3 sequences listed, 53% were seen once. Study outcomes and limitations: With TRBV5-6, TRBV5-1 and TRBV20-1 included, about five TRBV segments were more frequent in patients than in controls.

The antigens for these receptors are not known. Sample: blood. The receptor source for this set is a girl between 5 and 17 years old with multiple sclerosis.

The gene calls are TRBV20-1 and TRBJ2-1; 14 bases align to TRBD2. The V and J ends lost 1 base and 0 bases, in that order; junction bases with no gene match: 8. CDR1 DFQATT and CDR2 SNEGSKA come from the germline V gene (reference sequence). The CDR3 loop spans 19 amino acids. CDR3 DNA: TGCAGTGCTAGAGTGACTAGCGGGAGGGCCCCAAGCTCCTACAATGAGCAGTTCTTC. Translating gives CSARVTSGRAPSSYNEQFF.

This clonotype turned up a few times. The rearrangement uses TRBV12-3 or TRBV12-4 and TRBJ2-1, with 7 nucleotides matching TRBD1. There are 13 residues in the CDR3. V lost 6 bases, J lost 7 bases, and 6 bases stayed unmatched. CDR3 amino acids: CASRSTGKNEQFF. The CDR3 nucleotides are TGTGCCAGCAGATCGACAGGGAAGAATGAGCAGTTCTTC.

This chain connects TRBV29-1 to TRBJ2-1, with a weak D call TRBD1 (6 bases). The CDR3 length is 12 residues. Trimming cost V 6 bases and J 7 bases, with 13 bases left between them. CDR1 is SQVTM, CDR2 ANQGSEA, per germline. The CDR3 sequence is CSVHTGWNEQFF. CDR3 bases: TGCAGCGTCCACACAGGGTGGAATGAGCAGTTCTTC.

This clonotype was found a few times. The V and J genes are TRBV9 and TRBJ1-2; D possibly corresponds to TRBD1 (6 bases). This CDR3 region has 15 residues. Germline CDR1 reads SGDLS; CDR2 reads YYNGEE. Deletions cut 0 bases from V and 5 bases from J, with 14 bases between. The CDR3 DNA follows: TGTGCCAGCAGCGTAGAGGAGGGGGGACGGTATGGCTACACCTTC. Encoded protein: CASSVEEGGRYGYTF. Together with reference TRBV9 and TRBJ1-2, the CDR3 gives the full variable domain: DSGVTQTPKHLITATGQRVTLRCSPRSGDLSVYWYQQSLDQGLQFLIQYYNGEERAKGNILERFSAQQFPDLHSELNLSSLELGDSALYFCASSVEEGGRYGYTFGSGTRLTVV.

The chain employs TRBV4-1 and TRBJ2-3, with D perhaps matching TRBD1 (6 bases). V was clipped by 2 bases and J by 9 bases, with 18 bases between them. Germline V lookup: CDR1 MGHRA, CDR2 YSYEKL. The CDR3 is 15 amino acids. The CDR3 loop is CASSQFIQGINTQYF. CDR3 in DNA: TGCGCCAGCAGCCAATTTATCCAGGGGATTAACACGCAGTATTTT.

The table lists this clonotype with a few counts. The rearrangement links TRBV29-1 to TRBJ2-5, with 15 bases aligning to TRBD2. After removal of 7 bases from V and 2 bases from J, the junction contained 8 bases not matched to a gene. The CDR3 extends over 16 amino acids. CDR1 is SQVTM, CDR2 ANQGSEA, per germline. The CDR3 DNA follows: TGCAGCGGATCCCCCGGGACTAGCGGGGGGCAAGAGACCCAGTACTTC. Translation gives CSGSPGTSGGQETQYF.

CDR3 protein: CASNLGRSQETQYF. In DNA form, the CDR3 reads TGCGCCAGCAACCTTGGACGTAGTCAAGAGACCCAGTACTTC. The chain is built from TRBV5-1 and TRBJ2-5; the D is unclear. Germline V gene lookup returns CDR1 SGHRS and CDR2 YFSETQ. This CDR3 region has 14 residues. Trimming pared 6 bases from V and 2 bases from J, leaving 14 bases between.

This clonotype was counted only a few times. The genes are TRBV4-1 and TRBJ2-7, with 8 nucleotides matching TRBD1. There are 17 residues in the CDR3. In germline, CDR1 is MGHRA, CDR2 YSYEKL. After removal of 3 bases from V and 5 bases from J, the junction contained 15 bases not matched to a gene. The CDR3 bases are TGCGCCAGCAGCCAGACAGGGGTCTCAGGGGGCGGAAACGAGCAGTACTTC. It translates to CASSQTGVSGGGNEQYF.

The chain carries TRBV29-1 and TRBJ2-4; perhaps D is TRBD1 or TRBD2 (5 bases each). Matching the DNA end better, TRBJ2-7 makes the J call doubtful. The CDR3 sequence is 14 residues long. The V gene's germline CDR1 is SQVTM and CDR2 ANQGSEA. This CDR3 reads CSVEEEDNSYEQYF. The DNA for the CDR3 is TGCAGCGTTGAAGAGGAGGACAATTCCTACGAGCAGTACTTC.

The chain couples TRBV7-2 to TRBJ2-3; 9 bases line up with TRBD2. The CDR3 has 14 amino acids. Germline V gene data show CDR1 as SGHTA and CDR2 as FQGNSA. The V and J ends lost 7 bases and 6 bases, in that order; junction bases with no gene match: 8. CDR3 in DNA: TGTGCCAGCACTCAAAGGCTAGCGGGGGATACGCAGTATTTT. Its translation: CASTQRLAGDTQYF. The full variable domain, its missing parts supplied by reference TRBV7-2 and TRBJ2-3, is GAGVSQSPSNKVTEKGKDVELRCDPISGHTALYWYRQSLGQGLEFLIYFQGNSAPDKSGLPSDRFSAERTGGSVSTLTIQRTQQEDSAVYLCASTQRLAGDTQYFGPGTRLTVL.

This clonotype occurred a few times. The chain couples TRBV5-1 to TRBJ1-1; maybe TRBD1 (6 bases). V was trimmed by 1 base and J by 1 base, leaving 14 bases between them. Germline V lookup: CDR1 SGHRS, CDR2 YFSETQ. There are 16 residues in the CDR3. The CDR3 region has the DNA TGCGCCAGCAGCTTGATGGGGGCTGGACCGAACACTGAAGCTTTCTTT. It codes for CASSLMGAGPNTEAFF.

The chain uses TRBV7-9 and TRBJ2-7, with TRBD1 as a possible D gene (6 bases). The V gene's germline CDR1 is SEHNR and CDR2 FQNEAQ (reference sequence). V lost 7 bases and J lost 3, with 16 bases in between. The CDR3 runs 14 residues. Written as DNA, the CDR3 is TGTGCCAGCACGACTGGTCGGACAGACTACGAGCAGTACTTC. Its protein product is CASTTGRTDYEQYF.

V usage is TRBV6-5 and J usage is TRBJ1-6; the D gene is possibly TRBD1 (6 bases). Germline CDR1 reads MNHEY; CDR2 reads SVGAGI. V was clipped by 5 bases and J by 7 bases, with 18 bases between them. The CDR3 length is 16 residues. The CDR3, as DNA: TGTGCCAGCAGTCCCTATAACAGGGCCAGCAATTCACCCCTCCACTTT. It codes for CASSPYNRASNSPLHF.

The V and J genes are TRBV9 and TRBJ2-7; 7 nucleotides match TRBD1. The closer fit of TRBJ2-5 to the DNA end suggests the J call may be wrong. Germline V lookup: CDR1 SGDLS, CDR2 YYNGEE. This CDR3 has 15 residues. The CDR3 protein is CASSVTGTARETQYF. CDR3 DNA sequence: TGTGCCAGCAGCGTGACCGGGACAGCTAGAGAGACCCAGTACTTC.

The CDR3 spells CASRPGTRNEQFF. DNA for the CDR3: TGCGCCAGCAGGCCCGGGACTAGGAATGAGCAGTTCTTC. This chain connects TRBV5-1 to TRBJ2-1; 8 bases are shared with TRBD2. With 5 bases clipped from V and 7 bases from J, the junction kept 5 bases outside the gene matches. The CDR3 loop spans 13 amino acids. The germline gives CDR1 SGHRS, CDR2 YFSETQ.

This clonotype was seen a handful of times. This CDR3 reads CAITRGGRSPDTQYF. The CDR3 nucleotides read TGTGCCATCACCAGGGGCGGGAGGTCCCCAGATACGCAGTATTTT. The J gene is TRBJ2-3, the V gene TRBV10-3; 8 bases map to TRBD2. The CDR3 is made up of 15 amino acids. The V and J ends lost 7 bases and 4 bases, in that order; junction bases with no gene match: 10. Germline V gene lookup returns CDR1 ENHRY and CDR2 SYGVKD.

The chain couples TRBV7-2 to TRBJ2-1; TRBD2 matches at 10 bases. The V gene end was trimmed by 5 bases and the J gene end by 9 bases; junction bases not matched to a gene: 10. The germline CDR1 and CDR2 sequences are SGHTA and FQGNSA. The CDR3 has 15 amino acids. This chain's CDR3 is CASSQSLAGFGEQFF. CDR3 sequence (DNA): TGTGCCAGCAGCCAATCACTAGCGGGATTTGGTGAGCAGTTCTTC.

In its sample, this clonotype was seen a few times. An end of the junction differs from the germline gene, which may be a read error. This rearrangement joins TRBV7-3 to TRBJ2-1; 10 bases map to TRBD2. The CDR3 is 18 amino acids. The V gene's germline CDR1 is SGHTA and CDR2 FQGTGA. Here the CDR3 DNA reads TGTGCCAGCGGCTTCTCGCGCGTCCTAGCGGGAGTGGGCAATGAGCAGTTCTTC. Translated, it gives CASGFSRVLAGVGNEQFF.

V is TRBV29-1 and J is TRBJ2-3, with TRBD2 matching over 13 bases. The germline V gene encodes CDR1 SQVTM and CDR2 ANQGSEA. This CDR3 is 14 amino acids long. The J segment lost 5 bases and the V segment lost 4 bases, leaving 3 bases of the junction unmatched. The CDR3 loop reads CSVGTSGSRDTQYF. Written as DNA, the CDR3 is TGCAGCGTTGGGACTAGCGGGAGTAGAGATACGCAGTATTTT.

This sequence joins TRBV18 and TRBJ2-7; no firm D call. The CDR3 has 14 amino acids. Germline V gene data show CDR1 as KGHSH and CDR2 as LQKENI. V lost 5 bases and J lost 2, with 13 bases in between. CDR3 amino acids: CASSKDTQPYEQYF. CDR3 nucleotides: TGTGCCAGCTCAAAGGATACCCAGCCCTACGAGCAGTACTTC.

This chain connects TRBV12-3 or TRBV12-4 to TRBJ2-1; 7 nucleotides line up with TRBD2. J was trimmed by 7 bases and V by 6 bases; bases with no gene match: 6. The CDR3 contains 13 residues. The CDR3 sequence: CASRNLAANEQFF. The CDR3 nucleotides read TGTGCCAGCAGGAACCTAGCGGCAAATGAGCAGTTCTTC.

The V and J genes are TRBV7-9 and TRBJ2-5; D not certain. The DNA end favors TRBJ2-7, so the J call may be wrong. This CDR3 has 13 amino acids. The germline V gene encodes CDR1 SEHNR and CDR2 FQNEAQ (reference sequence). CDR3 in DNA: TGTGCCAGCAGCGAGAGCGAGGCGTACGAGCAGTACTTC. It is translated as CASSESEAYEQYF.

A few counts support this clonotype. The V and J genes are TRBV5-1 and TRBJ2-5, with 7 bases matching TRBD1. Germline lookup yields CDR1 SGHRS and CDR2 YFSETQ. The J segment lost 3 bases and the V segment lost 4 bases, leaving 3 bases of the junction unmatched. This CDR3 contains 13 residues. CDR3 residues: CASSIGQEETQYF. The CDR3 DNA reads TGCGCCAGCAGCATAGGACAGGAAGAGACCCAGTACTTC. Looking up the rest from reference TRBV5-1 and TRBJ2-5 gives the full variable domain: KAGVTQTPRYLIKTRGQQVTLSCSPISGHRSVSWYQQTPGQGLQFLFEYFSETQRNKGNFPGRFSGRQFSNSRSEMNVSTLELGDSALYLCASSIGQEETQYFGPGTRLLVL.

The CDR3 region has the DNA TGTGCCAGCAGTTACGAGGGTTTCGGTCAGCCCCAGCATTTT. As protein: CASSYEGFGQPQHF. The chain uses TRBV27 and TRBJ1-5; D is ambiguous. V was cut by 4 bases and J by 6 bases, with 13 bases left in between. This CDR3 region has 14 residues. Germline V gene lookup returns CDR1 MNHEY and CDR2 SMNVEV (reference sequence).

CDR3 bases: TGTGCTAGTGGCCCAACGAGGGACAGGGTTCGGGCTGGGGCCAACGTCCTGACTTTC. It yields the protein CASGPTRDRVRAGANVLTF. This chain links TRBV12-5 with TRBJ2-6; TRBD1 matches at 9 bases. Looked up from germline, CDR1 is LGHNT and CDR2 is FRNRAP. The length of the CDR3 is 19 residues. Germline trimming cut 6 bases from V and 2 bases from J; bases unmatched to any gene: 14.